Listed below are T cell receptor beta chains from one sample, sequenced in a study of cytomegalovirus exposure and HLA in healthy donors. The table came from immunoSEQ multiplex PCR; TCRdb's copy has only in-frame clones and leaves some out. Of 150,000 to 200,000 clones in the sample, about 90% were seen once. The sequenced material came from PBMCs. These receptors came from a young woman in good health and CMV-seropositive. Both conserved end residues are part of each CDR3.

TRBJ2-5 TRBV5-1 CASGRALGETQYF
TRBJ2-7 TRBV5-6 CASSLQSYEQYF
TRBJ1-2 TRBV28 CASSFPGTDDGYTF
TRBJ2-1 TRBV4-1 CASSQVLAGRYNEQFF
TRBJ1-2 TRBV5-1 CASRTDKLYGYTF
TRBJ2-2 TRBV18 CASSPFYRVNTGELFF
TRBJ2-4 TRBV6-5 CASTRGSLDIQYF
TRBJ2-7 TRBV11-2 CASDQGYEQYF
TRBJ2-1 TRBV4-3 CASSQDVAGYNEQFF
TRBJ2-7 TRBV5-8 CASSLEGGAGYEQYF
TRBJ2-1 TRBV7-2 CASSLTQGQPYNEQFF
TRBJ2-7 TRBV7-9 CASSLTRSYEQYF
TRBJ2-7 TRBV6-5 CASSYPTGHEQYF
TRBJ2-7 TRBV5-4 CASSLEPRRSYEQYF
TRBJ1-1 TRBV29-1 CSVGDRARGTEAFF
TRBJ2-1 TRBV5-1 CASSHRDRGNNEQFF
TRBJ2-7 TRBV14 CASSPLAGEQYF
TRBJ2-3 TRBV7-6 CASSLVQGTDTQYF
TRBJ2-7 TRBV7-9 CASSSSGGQGPIYEQYF
TRBJ2-1 TRBV6-5 CASSPGSGNEQFF
TRBJ1-2 TRBV7-8 CASSLDRGLGYTF
TRBJ2-7 TRBV30 CAWSLSGSSYEQYF
TRBJ2-7 TRBV19 CASSRGTSGRYEQYF
TRBJ1-1 TRBV5-1 CASSPGTLNTEAFF
TRBJ2-3 TRBV6-1 CASRLTDTQYF
TRBJ2-5 TRBV5-1 CASSLGQIQETQYF
TRBJ2-7 TRBV27 CASSSDSTSTYEQYF
TRBJ1-2 TRBV27 CASSLSGGANYGYTF
TRBJ2-7 TRBV7-2 CASSLEGTGKYEQYF
TRBJ1-1 TRBV7-3 CASSLTSTGDTEAFF
TRBJ1-3 TRBV28 CASTRTGNTIYF
TRBJ1-3 TRBV5-1 CASSLGGTGGNTIYF
TRBJ2-7 TRBV7-6 CASSSITGTGIYEQYF
TRBJ2-2 TRBV7-3 CASGITGELFF
TRBJ2-3 TRBV28 CASSSTVGDTQYF
TRBJ2-7 TRBV2 CASSELGREVTSYEQYF
TRBJ1-1 TRBV30 CAWRSGQTNTEAFF
TRBJ2-7 TRBV28 CASSLQGPLGSEQYF
TRBJ2-6 TRBV5-6 CASSLGQRSGANVLTF
TRBJ2-2 TRBV29-1 CSVAKGGSGELFF
TRBJ2-1 TRBV5-1 CASSPALGLGGNEQFF
TRBJ2-2 TRBV19 CASNSRRLADNTGELFF
TRBJ2-7 TRBV19 CATAPGAGGIYYEQYF